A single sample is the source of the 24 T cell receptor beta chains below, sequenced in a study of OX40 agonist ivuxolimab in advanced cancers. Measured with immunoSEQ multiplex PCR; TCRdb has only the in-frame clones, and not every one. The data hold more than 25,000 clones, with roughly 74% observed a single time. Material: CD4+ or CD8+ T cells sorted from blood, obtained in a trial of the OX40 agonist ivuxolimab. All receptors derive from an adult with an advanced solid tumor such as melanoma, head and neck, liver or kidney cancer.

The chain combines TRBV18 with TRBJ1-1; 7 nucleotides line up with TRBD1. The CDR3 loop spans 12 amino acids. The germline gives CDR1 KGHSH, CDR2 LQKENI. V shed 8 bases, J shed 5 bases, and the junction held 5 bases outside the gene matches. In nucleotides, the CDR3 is TGTGCCAGCCTCAGGGGGGAGACTGAAGCTTTCTTT. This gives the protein CASLRGETEAFF.

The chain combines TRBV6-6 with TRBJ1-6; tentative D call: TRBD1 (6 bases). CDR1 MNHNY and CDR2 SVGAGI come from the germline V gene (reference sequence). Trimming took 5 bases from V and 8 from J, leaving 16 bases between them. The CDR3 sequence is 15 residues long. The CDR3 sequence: CASSTHRDPYSPLHF. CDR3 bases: TGTGCCAGCAGTACCCACAGGGATCCCTATTCACCCCTCCACTTT.

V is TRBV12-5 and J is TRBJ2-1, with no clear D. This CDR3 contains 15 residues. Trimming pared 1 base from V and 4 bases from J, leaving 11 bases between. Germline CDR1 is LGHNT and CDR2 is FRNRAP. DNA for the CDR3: TGTGCTAGTGGTTTGGACGGGCAGGCATACAATGAGCAGTTCTTC. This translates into CASGLDGQAYNEQFF.

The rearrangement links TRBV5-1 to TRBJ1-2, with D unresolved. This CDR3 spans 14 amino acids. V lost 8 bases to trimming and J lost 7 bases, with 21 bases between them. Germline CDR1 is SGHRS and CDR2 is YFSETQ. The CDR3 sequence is CASSGHREDSGYTF. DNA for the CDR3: TGCGCCAGTAGCGGTCACCGGGAGGATAGTGGCTACACCTTC.

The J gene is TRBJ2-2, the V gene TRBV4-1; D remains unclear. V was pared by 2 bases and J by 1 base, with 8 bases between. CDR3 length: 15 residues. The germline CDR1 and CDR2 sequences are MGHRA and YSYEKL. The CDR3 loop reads CASSQPPGNTGELFF. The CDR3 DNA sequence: TGCGCCAGCAGCCAACCTCCAGGGAACACCGGGGAGCTGTTTTTT.

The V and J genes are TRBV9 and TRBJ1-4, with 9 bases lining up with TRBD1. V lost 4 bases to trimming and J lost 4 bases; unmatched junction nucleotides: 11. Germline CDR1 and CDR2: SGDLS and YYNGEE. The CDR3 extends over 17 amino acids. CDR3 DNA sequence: TGTGCCAGCAGCCTAGAGGACAGGGGTCTCCTTAATGAAAAACTGTTTTTT. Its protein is CASSLEDRGLLNEKLFF.

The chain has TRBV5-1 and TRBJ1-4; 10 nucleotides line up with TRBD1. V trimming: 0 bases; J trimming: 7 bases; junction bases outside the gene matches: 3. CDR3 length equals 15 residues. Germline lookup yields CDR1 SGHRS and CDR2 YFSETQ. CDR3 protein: CASSLAWTGGEKLFF. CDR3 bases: TGCGCCAGCAGCTTGGCGTGGACAGGGGGTGAAAAACTGTTTTTT.

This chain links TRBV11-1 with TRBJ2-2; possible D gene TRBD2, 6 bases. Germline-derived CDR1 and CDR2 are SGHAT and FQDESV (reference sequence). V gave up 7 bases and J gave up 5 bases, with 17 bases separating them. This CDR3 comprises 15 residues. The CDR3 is CASTINGGPTGELFF. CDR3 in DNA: TGTGCCAGCACCATCAACGGGGGTCCAACCGGGGAGCTGTTTTTT.

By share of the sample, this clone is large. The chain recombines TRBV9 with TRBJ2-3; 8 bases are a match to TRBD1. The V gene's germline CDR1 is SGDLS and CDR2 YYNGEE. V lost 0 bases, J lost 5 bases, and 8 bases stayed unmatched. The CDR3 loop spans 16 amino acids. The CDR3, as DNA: TGTGCCAGCAGCGTAGCGGGTACAGGGGGTGGAGATACGCAGTATTTT. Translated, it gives CASSVAGTGGGDTQYF.

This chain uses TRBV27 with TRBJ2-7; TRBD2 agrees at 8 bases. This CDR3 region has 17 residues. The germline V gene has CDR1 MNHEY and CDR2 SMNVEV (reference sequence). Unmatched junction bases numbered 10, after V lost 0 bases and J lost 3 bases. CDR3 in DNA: TGTGCCAGCAGTTTATCGATTGGCGGGGGGCGAGGCTACGAGCAGTACTTC. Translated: CASSLSIGGGRGYEQYF.

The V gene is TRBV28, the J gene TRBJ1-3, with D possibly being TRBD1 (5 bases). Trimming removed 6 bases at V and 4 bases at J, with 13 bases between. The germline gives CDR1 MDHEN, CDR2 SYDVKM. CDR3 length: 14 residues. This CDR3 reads CASRPPGGGNTIYF. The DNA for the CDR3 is TGTGCCAGCAGACCTCCCGGGGGGGGAAACACCATATATTTT. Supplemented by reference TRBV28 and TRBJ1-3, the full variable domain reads DVKVTQSSRYLVKRTGEKVFLECVQDMDHENMFWYRQDPGLGLRLIYFSYDVKMKEKGDIPEGYSVSREKKERFSLILESASTNQTSMYLCASRPPGGGNTIYFGEGSWLTVV.

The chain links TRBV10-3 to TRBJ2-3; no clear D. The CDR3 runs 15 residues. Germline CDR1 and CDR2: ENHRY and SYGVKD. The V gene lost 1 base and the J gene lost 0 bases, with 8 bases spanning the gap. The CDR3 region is CAISELGTSTDTQYF. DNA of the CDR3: TGTGCCATCAGTGAGTTGGGAACTAGCACAGATACGCAGTATTTT.

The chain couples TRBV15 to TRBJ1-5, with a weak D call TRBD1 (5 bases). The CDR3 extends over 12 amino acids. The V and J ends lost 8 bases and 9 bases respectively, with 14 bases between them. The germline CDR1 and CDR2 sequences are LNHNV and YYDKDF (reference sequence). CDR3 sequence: CATQTDLGPQHF. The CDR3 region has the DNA TGTGCCACCCAGACAGACCTGGGGCCCCAGCATTTT.

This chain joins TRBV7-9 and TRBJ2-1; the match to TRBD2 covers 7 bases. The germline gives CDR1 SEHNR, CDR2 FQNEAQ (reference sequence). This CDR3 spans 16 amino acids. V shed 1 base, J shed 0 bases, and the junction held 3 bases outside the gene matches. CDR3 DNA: TGTGCCAGCAGCTTAGTCGGGGGGAGCTCCTACAATGAGCAGTTCTTC. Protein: CASSLVGGSSYNEQFF.

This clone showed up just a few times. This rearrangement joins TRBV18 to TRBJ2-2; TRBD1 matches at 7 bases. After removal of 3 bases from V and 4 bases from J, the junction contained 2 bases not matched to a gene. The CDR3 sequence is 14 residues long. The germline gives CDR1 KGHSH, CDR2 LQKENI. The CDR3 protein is CASSPTGSTGELFF. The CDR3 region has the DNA TGTGCCAGCTCACCGACAGGGAGCACCGGGGAGCTGTTTTTT.

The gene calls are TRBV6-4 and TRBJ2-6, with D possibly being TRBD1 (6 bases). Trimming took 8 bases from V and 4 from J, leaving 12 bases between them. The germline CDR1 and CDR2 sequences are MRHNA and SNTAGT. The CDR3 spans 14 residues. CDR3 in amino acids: CASGNRAGANVLTF. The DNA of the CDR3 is TGTGCCAGCGGGAACAGGGCAGGGGCCAACGTCCTGACTTTC.

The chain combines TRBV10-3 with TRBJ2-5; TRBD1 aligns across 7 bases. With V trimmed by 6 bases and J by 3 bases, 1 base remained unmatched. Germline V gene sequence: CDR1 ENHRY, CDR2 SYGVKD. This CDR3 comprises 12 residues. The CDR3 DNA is TGTGCCATCAGGACAGGGAAAGAGACCCAGTACTTC. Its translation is CAIRTGKETQYF.

CDR3 sequence reads: CASSRSGTGADQGKNIQYF. CDR3 coding DNA: TGTGCCAGCAGCAGGTCCGGGACAGGGGCGGATCAAGGCAAAAACATTCAGTACTTC. The V gene is TRBV7-2, the J gene TRBJ2-4, with 10 bases that match TRBD1. CDR1 is SGHTA, CDR2 FQGNSA, per germline. V dropped 5 bases and J dropped 3; count of bases not matched to a gene: 16. The CDR3 has 19 amino acids.

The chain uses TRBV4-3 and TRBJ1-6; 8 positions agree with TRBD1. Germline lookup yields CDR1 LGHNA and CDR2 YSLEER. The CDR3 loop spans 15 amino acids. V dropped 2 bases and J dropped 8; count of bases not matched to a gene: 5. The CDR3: CASSQRTGKYSPLHF. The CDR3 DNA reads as TGCGCCAGCAGCCAAAGGACAGGGAAGTATTCACCCCTCCACTTT.

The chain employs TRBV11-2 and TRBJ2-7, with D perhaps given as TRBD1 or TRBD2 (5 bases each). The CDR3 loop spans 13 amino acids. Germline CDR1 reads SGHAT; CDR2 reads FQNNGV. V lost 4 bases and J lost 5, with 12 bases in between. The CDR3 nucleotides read TGTGCCAGCAGCTCGGGACCAAAGGACGAGCAGTACTTC. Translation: CASSSGPKDEQYF. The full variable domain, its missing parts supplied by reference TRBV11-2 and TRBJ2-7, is EAGVAQSPRYKIIEKRQSVAFWCNPISGHATLYWYQQILGQGPKLLIQFQNNGVVDDSQLPKDRFSAERLKGVDSTLKIQPAKLEDSAVYLCASSSGPKDEQYFGPGTRLTVT.

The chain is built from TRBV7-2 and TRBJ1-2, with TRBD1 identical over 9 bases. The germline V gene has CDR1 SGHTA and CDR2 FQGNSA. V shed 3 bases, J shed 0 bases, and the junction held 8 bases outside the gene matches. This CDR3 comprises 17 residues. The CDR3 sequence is CASSLPGQGPTNYGYTF. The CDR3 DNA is TGTGCCAGCAGCTTGCCGGGACAGGGTCCAACTAACTATGGCTACACCTTC.

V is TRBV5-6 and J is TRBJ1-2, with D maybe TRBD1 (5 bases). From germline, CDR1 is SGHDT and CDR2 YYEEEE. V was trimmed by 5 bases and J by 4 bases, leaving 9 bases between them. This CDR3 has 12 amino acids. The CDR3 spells CASSTQAYGYTF. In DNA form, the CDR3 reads TGTGCCAGCAGTACACAGGCCTATGGCTACACCTTC.

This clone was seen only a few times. CDR3 sequence reads: CASSDPGQGSKAFF. Written as DNA, the CDR3 is TGCGCCAGCAGCGATCCGGGACAGGGGAGTAAAGCTTTCTTT. The chain links TRBV10-2 to TRBJ1-1, with 10 bases matching TRBD1. Unmatched junction bases numbered 10, after V lost 6 bases and J lost 9 bases. The CDR3 runs 14 residues. Germline lookup yields CDR1 WSHSY and CDR2 SAAADI.

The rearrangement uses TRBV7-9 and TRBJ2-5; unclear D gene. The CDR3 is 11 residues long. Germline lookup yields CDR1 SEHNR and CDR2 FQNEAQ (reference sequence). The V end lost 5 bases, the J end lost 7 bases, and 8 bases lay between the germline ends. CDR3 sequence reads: CASSLGLTQYF. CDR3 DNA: TGTGCCAGCAGCCTGGGCCTGACCCAGTACTTC.